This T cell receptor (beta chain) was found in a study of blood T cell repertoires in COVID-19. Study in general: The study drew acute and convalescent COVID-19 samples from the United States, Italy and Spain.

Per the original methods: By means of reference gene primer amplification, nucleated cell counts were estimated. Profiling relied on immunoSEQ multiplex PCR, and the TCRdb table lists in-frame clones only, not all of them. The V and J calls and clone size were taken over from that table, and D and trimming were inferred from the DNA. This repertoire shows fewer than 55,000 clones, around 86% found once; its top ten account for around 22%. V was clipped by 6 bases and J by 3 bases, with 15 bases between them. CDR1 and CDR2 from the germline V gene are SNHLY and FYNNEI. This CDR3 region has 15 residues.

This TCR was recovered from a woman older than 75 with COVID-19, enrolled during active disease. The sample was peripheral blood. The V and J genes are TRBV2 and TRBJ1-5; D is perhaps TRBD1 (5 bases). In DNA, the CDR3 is TGTGCCAGCAGGTCTGGGGGGACTTCCAATCAGCCCCAGCATTTT. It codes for CASRSGGTSNQPQHF. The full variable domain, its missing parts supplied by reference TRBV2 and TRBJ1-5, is EPEVTQTPSHQVTQMGQEVILRCVPISNHLYFYWYRQILGQKVEFLVSFYNNEISEKSEIFDDQFSVERPDGSNFTLKIRSTKLEDSAMYFCASRSGGTSNQPQHFGDGTRLSIL.